This TCR beta chain was documented in a study of human T cells and chemical hapten exposure. General study findings and limits: Expanded TCRs grouped into significantly more large CDR3 similarity clusters than controls produced.

The sample holds a few counts of this clonotype. What it recognizes is unknown. MiXCR, applied by TCRdb to the RACE reads, yields one record per CDR3 protein. Among 85,000 to 120,000 distinct CDR3 sequences listed, roughly 12% were seen once. This CDR3 comprises 10 residues. In germline, CDR1 is MDHEN, CDR2 SYDVKM. V shed 7 bases and J shed 5 bases, with 5 bases lying between them. The sample's time point: pre-sensitization, week 0. Treatment in this sample: therapeutic diphenylcyclopropenone sensitization with weekly scalp DPC. Every donor had alopecia and was 18 to 70 years old; all were suitable for DPC.

The sequence was obtained from a woman aged 45 to 65 with alopecia areata. Some clones in this sample may be carry-over from other donors' samples. The chain has TRBV28 and TRBJ2-5, with no clear D. This specimen consisted of whole blood, obtained in connection with sensitization to the hapten diphenylcyclopropenone (DPC). In nucleotides, the CDR3 is TGTGCCAGCACCCCGGAGACCCAGTACTTC. This encodes CASTPETQYF. The whole variable domain, filled in from reference TRBV28 and TRBJ2-5, reads DVKVTQSSRYLVKRTGEKVFLECVQDMDHENMFWYRQDPGLGLRLIYFSYDVKMKEKGDIPEGYSVSREKKERFSLILESASTNQTSMYLCASTPETQYFGPGTRLLVL.